A few counts support the clone carrying this T cell receptor (beta chain). Antigen: not known. This record comes from a study of T-cell memory formation after mild COVID-19. Overall study results and limits: Whereas later expanders leaned CD4+, clones contracting day 15 to 85 showed a balanced CD4/CD8 makeup.

This CDR3 contains 15 residues. Germline CDR1 reads MDHEN; CDR2 reads SYDVKM. The V end was cut by 2 bases, the J end by 5 bases, with 13 bases between. Employing constant-segment primers, 5'RACE generated TCR alpha and TCR beta cDNA libraries bearing sample barcodes and UMIs. TCRdb re-derived calls from the 5' RACE reads in MiXCR, one entry per CDR3 protein. The sample contains a few hundred thousand distinct CDR3 sequences, 14% of which appear only once. The chain employs TRBV28 and TRBJ2-1, with a tentative D call TRBD1 (5 bases). Sample: PBMCs or a T cell subset sorted from them (not recorded which). This clonotype was sampled from a man aged 18-30 years who had mild COVID-19 (a few samples of this study predate the infection). Cell type and time point are not known. The CDR3 DNA follows: TGTGCCAGCAGTTTAGTTCCCCAGGGCAACAATGAGCAGTTCTTC. Translated: CASSLVPQGNNEQFF.